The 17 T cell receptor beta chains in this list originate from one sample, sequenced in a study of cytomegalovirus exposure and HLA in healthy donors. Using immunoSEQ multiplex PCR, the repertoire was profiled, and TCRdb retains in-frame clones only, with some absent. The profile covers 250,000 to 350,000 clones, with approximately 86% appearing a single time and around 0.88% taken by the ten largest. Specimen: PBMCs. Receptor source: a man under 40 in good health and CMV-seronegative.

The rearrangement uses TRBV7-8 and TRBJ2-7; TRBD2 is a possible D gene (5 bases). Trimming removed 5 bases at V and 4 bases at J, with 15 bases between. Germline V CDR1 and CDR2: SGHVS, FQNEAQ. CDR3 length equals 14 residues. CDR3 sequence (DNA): TGTGCCAGCAGCGAACTTAGACTAAGTTACGAGCAGTACTTC. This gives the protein CASSELRLSYEQYF.

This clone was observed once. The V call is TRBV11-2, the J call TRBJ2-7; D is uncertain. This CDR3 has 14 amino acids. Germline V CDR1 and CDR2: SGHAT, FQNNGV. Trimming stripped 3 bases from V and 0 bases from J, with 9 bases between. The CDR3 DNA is TGTGCCAGCAGCTTGACACGCACCTCCTACGAGCAGTACTTC. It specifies CASSLTRTSYEQYF.

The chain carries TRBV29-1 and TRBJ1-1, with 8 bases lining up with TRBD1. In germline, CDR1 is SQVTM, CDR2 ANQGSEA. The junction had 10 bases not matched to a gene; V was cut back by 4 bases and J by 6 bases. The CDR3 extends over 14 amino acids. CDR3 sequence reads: CSVVPRTGQAEAFF. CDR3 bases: TGCAGCGTTGTCCCACGGACAGGGCAGGCTGAAGCTTTCTTT.

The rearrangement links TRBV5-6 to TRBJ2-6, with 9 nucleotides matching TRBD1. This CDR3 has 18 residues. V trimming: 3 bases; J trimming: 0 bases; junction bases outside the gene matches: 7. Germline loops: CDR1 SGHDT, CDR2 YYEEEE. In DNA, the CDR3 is TGTGCCAGCAGCTCCCGGGACAGGGCTTCCTCTGGGGCCAACGTCCTGACTTTC. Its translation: CASSSRDRASSGANVLTF.

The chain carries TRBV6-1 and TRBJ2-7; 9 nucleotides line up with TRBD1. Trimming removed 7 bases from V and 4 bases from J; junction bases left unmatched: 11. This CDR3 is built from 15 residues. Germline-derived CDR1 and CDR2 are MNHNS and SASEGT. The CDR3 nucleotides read TGTGCCAGCACCAACAGCGGGACAGGGTTATACGAGCAGTACTTC. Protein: CASTNSGTGLYEQYF.

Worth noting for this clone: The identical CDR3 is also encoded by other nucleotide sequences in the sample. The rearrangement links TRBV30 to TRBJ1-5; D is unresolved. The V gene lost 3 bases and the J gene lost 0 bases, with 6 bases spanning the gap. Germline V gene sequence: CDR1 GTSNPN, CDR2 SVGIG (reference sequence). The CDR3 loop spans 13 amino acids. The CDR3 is CAWSPGSNQPQHF. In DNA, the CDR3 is TGTGCCTGGAGCCCGGGTAGCAATCAGCCCCAGCATTTT.

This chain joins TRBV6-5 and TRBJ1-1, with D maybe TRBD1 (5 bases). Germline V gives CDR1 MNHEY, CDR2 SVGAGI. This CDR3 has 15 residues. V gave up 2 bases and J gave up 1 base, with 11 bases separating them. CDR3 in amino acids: CASSYARGGNTEAFF. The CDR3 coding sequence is TGTGCCAGCAGTTACGCCCGGGGGGGGAACACTGAAGCTTTCTTT.

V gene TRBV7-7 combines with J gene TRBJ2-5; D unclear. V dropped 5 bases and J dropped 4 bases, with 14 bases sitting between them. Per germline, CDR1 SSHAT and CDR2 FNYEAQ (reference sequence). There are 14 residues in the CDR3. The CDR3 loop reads CASSLDIGGETQYF. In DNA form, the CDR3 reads TGTGCCAGCAGCCTCGATATAGGCGGAGAGACCCAGTACTTC.

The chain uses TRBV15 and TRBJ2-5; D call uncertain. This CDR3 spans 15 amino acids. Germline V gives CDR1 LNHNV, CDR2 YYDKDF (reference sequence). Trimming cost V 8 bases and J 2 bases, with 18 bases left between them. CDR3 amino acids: CATGLVTAMQETQYF. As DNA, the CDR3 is TGTGCCACCGGGCTCGTTACGGCCATGCAAGAGACCCAGTACTTC.

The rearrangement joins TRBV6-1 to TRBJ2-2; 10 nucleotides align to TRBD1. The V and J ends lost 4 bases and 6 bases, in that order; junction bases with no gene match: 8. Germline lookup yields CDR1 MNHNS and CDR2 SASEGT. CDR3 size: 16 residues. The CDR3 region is CASSGGQGVWAGELFF. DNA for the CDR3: TGTGCCAGCAGTGGTGGACAGGGGGTTTGGGCCGGGGAGCTGTTTTTT.

CDR3 nucleotide sequence: TGTGCCAGCAGCTTAATTTCTTTCTTGGGCTACACCTTC. This encodes CASSLISFLGYTF. The chain employs TRBV7-9 and TRBJ1-2, with no clear D. Trimming took 2 bases from V and 8 from J, leaving 12 bases between them. The CDR3 contains 13 residues. Per germline, CDR1 SEHNR and CDR2 FQNEAQ (reference sequence).

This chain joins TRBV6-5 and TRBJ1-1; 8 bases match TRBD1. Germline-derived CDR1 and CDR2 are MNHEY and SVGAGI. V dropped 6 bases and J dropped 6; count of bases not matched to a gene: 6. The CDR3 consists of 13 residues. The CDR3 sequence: CASSSDRDAEAFF. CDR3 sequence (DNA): TGTGCCAGCAGCTCGGACAGGGACGCTGAAGCTTTCTTT.

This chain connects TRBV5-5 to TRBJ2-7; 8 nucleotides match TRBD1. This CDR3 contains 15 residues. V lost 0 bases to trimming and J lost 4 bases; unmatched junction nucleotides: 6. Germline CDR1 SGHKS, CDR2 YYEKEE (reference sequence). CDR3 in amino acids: CASSLERGQGYEQYF. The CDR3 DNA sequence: TGTGCCAGCAGCTTGGAGCGTGGACAGGGTTACGAGCAGTACTTC.

The DNA of the CDR3 is TGTGCCAGCCGGGCAGATACGCAGTATTTT. It encodes CASRADTQYF. This chain links TRBV6-1 with TRBJ2-3, with D unclear. With 8 bases removed from V and 4 bases from J, the gap between germline ends came to 4 bases. Germline V gene data show CDR1 as MNHNS and CDR2 as SASEGT. The length of the CDR3 is 10 residues.

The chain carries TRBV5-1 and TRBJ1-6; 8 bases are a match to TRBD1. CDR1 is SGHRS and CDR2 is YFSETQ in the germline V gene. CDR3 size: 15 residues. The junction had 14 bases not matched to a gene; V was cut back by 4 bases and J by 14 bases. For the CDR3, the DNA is TGCGCCAGCAGCACCGGACAGGGACCCCGGGGCACCCTCCACTTT. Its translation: CASSTGQGPRGTLHF.

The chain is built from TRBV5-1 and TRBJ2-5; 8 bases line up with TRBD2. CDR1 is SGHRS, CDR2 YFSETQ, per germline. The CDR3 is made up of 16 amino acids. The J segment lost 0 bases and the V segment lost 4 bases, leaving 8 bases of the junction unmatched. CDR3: CASSPLAGKNQETQYF. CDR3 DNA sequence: TGCGCCAGCAGCCCCCTAGCGGGCAAAAACCAAGAGACCCAGTACTTC.

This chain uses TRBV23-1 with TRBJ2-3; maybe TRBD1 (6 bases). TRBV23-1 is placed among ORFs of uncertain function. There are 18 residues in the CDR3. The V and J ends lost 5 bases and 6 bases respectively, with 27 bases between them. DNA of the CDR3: TGCGCCAGCAGTTACCCGTCGGACGGACAGAGCCTTGAGGATACGCAGTATTTT. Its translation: CASSYPSDGQSLEDTQYF.